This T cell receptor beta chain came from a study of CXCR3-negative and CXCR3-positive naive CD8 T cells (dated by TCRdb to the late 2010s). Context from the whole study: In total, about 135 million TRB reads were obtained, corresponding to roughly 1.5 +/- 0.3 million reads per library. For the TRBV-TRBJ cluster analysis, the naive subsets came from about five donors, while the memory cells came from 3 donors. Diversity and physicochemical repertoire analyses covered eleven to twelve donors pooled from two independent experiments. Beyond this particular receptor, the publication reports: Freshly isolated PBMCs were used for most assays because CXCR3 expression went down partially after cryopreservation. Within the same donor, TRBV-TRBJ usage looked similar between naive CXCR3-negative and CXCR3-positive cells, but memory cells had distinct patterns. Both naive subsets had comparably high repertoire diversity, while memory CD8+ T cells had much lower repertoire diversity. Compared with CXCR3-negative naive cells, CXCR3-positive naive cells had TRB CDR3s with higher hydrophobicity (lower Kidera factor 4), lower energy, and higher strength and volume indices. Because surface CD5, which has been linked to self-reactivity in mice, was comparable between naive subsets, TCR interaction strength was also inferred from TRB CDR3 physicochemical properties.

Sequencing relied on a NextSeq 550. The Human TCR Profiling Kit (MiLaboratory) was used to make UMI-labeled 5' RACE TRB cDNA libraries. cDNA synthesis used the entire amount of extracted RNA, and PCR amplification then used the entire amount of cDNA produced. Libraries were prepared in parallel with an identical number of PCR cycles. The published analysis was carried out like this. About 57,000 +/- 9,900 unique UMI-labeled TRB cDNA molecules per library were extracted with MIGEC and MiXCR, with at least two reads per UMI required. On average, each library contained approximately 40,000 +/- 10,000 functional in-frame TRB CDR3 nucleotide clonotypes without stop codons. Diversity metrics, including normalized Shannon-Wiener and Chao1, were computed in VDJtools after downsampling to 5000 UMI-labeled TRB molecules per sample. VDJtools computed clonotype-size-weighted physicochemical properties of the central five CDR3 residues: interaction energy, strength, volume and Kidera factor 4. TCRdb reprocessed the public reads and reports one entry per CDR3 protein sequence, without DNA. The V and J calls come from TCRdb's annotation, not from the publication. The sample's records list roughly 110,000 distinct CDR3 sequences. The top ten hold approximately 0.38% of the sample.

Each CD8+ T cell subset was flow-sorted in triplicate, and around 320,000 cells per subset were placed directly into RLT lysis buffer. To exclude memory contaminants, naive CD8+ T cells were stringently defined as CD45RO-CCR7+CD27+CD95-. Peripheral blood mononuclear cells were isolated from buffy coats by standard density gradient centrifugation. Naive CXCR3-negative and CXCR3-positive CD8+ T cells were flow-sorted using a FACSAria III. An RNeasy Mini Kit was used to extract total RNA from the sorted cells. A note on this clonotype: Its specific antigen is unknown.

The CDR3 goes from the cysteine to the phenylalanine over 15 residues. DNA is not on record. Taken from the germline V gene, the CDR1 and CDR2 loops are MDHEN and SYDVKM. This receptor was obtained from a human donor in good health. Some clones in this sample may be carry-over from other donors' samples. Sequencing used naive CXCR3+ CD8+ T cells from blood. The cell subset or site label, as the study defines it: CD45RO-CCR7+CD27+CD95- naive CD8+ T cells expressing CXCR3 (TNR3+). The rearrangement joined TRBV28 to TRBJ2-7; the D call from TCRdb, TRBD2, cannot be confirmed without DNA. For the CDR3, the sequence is CASNPAGGRDSEQYF.